One and the same sample provided the 27 T cell receptor beta chains below, sequenced in a study of T cell clonality in common variable immunodeficiency. The assay was immunoSEQ multiplex PCR, and TCRdb's table has in-frame clones only and misses some. The repertoire shows approximately 81,000 clones, none seen only once; the top ten take 0.8%. Sequenced material: peripheral blood mononuclear cells. The source of these receptors is a person between 18 and 69 years old in good health.

This clone was counted at least ten times. The CDR3 end falls 3 residues outside the read, so it is completed with the germline J gene. The chain links TRBV19 to TRBJ1-4, with D unresolved. The V end was cut by 9 bases, the J end by 0 bases, with 8 bases between. This CDR3 comprises 13 residues. Germline values: CDR1 LNHDA, CDR2 SQIVND (reference sequence). CDR3 DNA (partial): TGTGCCAGCGCAGATGCAACTAATGAAAAA. Its translation is CASADATNEK. The full CDR3 is CASADATNEKLFF.

This clone was counted at least ten times. The sequence runs out 3 residues before the end of the CDR3; the remainder is reconstructed from the germline J gene. This sequence joins TRBV6-1 and TRBJ1-1, with a weak D call TRBD1 (6 bases). Trimming stripped 0 bases from V and 6 bases from J, with 8 bases between. There are 13 residues in the CDR3. Germline CDR1 and CDR2: MNHNS and SASEGT. CDR3 protein: CASSEAQGSEAFF. CDR3 bases read: TGTGCCAGCAGTGAAGCGCAGGGGTCTGAA.

This clone was seen repeatedly, ten times or more. Coverage ceases 3 residues before the CDR3 finishes, and the germline J gene fills in the end. This sequence joins TRBV7-3 and TRBJ2-7; 11 positions agree with TRBD1. CDR1 is SGHTA and CDR2 is FQGTGA in the germline V gene. This CDR3 is built from 14 residues. With V trimmed by 3 bases and J by 6 bases, 4 bases remained unmatched. Here the CDR3 reads CASSFAGQGVEQYF. The sequenced part of the CDR3 DNA is TGTGCCAGCAGCTTTGCGGGACAGGGGGTCGAG.

In its sample, this clone was seen many times. The sequence runs out 3 residues before the end of the CDR3; the remainder is reconstructed from the germline J gene. The rearrangement links TRBV7-2 to TRBJ2-7, with D perhaps TRBD1 (5 bases). The CDR3 has 14 amino acids. CDR1 is SGHTA and CDR2 is FQGNSA in the germline V gene. The germline V and J ends were trimmed by 1 base and 6 bases, with 13 bases remaining between them. The CDR3 reads CASSLVGRAVEQYF. Partial CDR3 DNA: TGTGCCAGCAGCTTAGTCGGCAGGGCGGTCGAG.

This clone was seen at least ten times. The read stops 3 residues short of the end of the CDR3; the missing end is completed from the germline J gene. The chain has TRBV6-4 and TRBJ1-4; TRBD1 aligns across 9 bases. CDR1 MRHNA and CDR2 SNTAGT come from the germline V gene. Trimming removed 2 bases from V and 7 bases from J; junction bases left unmatched: 5. The CDR3 extends over 15 amino acids. Here the CDR3 reads CASSDRQGGGEKLFF. The part of the CDR3 DNA that was read is TGTGCCAGCAGTGACCGACAGGGGGGGGGTGAAAAA.

With regard to this clone: The read gets to within 3 residues of the CDR3 end, and the germline J gene fills in the rest. V and J are TRBV20-1 and TRBJ1-1; D not resolved. Trimming left V 7 bases short and J 2 bases short, with 11 bases between. Germline V CDR1 and CDR2: DFQATT, SNEGSKA (reference sequence). This CDR3 has 12 amino acids. CDR3 loop: CSVTRGNTEAFF. The sequenced part of the CDR3 DNA is TGCAGTGTAACCCGGGGAAACACTGAA.

This clone was recorded at least ten times. The CDR3 end is not reached by the read, which stops 3 residues before it; the germline J gene fills it in. This chain uses TRBV20-1 with TRBJ1-2; D ambiguous. The CDR3 contains 11 residues. The V end lost 3 bases, the J end lost 2 bases, and 4 bases lay between the germline ends. Germline CDR1 reads DFQATT; CDR2 reads SNEGSKA (reference sequence). CDR3 bases read: TGCAGTGCTAGCCCGAACTATGGC. Its protein is CSASPNYG. The whole CDR3 protein reads CSASPNYGYTF.

This clone occurred many times. The missing CDR3 end, 3 residues past where the read stops, is filled in from the germline J gene. The rearrangement links TRBV2 to TRBJ2-7; D is perhaps TRBD1 (5 bases). CDR1 and CDR2 from the germline V gene are SNHLY and FYNNEI. CDR3 length equals 13 residues. V was shortened by 7 bases and J by 1 base, with 11 bases between the two germline ends. The CDR3 DNA, read in part, is TGTGCCAGCATACGCCAGGGATCCTACGAG. Protein sequence: CASIRQGSYE. The whole CDR3 reads CASIRQGSYEQYF.

This clone showed up many times. The read ends 3 residues before the CDR3 terminus; that terminus is restored from the germline J gene. The genes are TRBV29-1 and TRBJ2-2, with TRBD2 identical over 13 bases. This CDR3 spans 15 amino acids. In germline, CDR1 is SQVTM, CDR2 ANQGSEA. With 6 bases clipped from V and 6 bases from J, the junction kept 7 bases outside the gene matches. CDR3: CSVRKGLAGPGELFF. The CDR3 DNA, read in part, is TGCAGCGTGCGGAAGGGACTAGCGGGACCCGGGGAG.

This clone appeared many times. Within the sample, other DNA sequences also encode this same CDR3. CDR3 residues: CASSSYLAGGPNDEQFF. The CDR3 DNA, read in part, is TGCGCCAGCAGCTCCTACCTAGCGGGAGGGCCAAACGATGAG. V and J are TRBV5-1 and TRBJ2-1, with 12 bases that match TRBD2. The read falls 3 residues short of the CDR3 end, and the missing part is taken from the germline J gene. Germline trimming cut 3 bases from V and 8 bases from J; bases unmatched to any gene: 12. The CDR3 is made up of 17 amino acids. Germline lookup yields CDR1 SGHRS and CDR2 YFSETQ.

This clone was counted ten times or more. The read ends 3 residues shy of where the CDR3 ends; the end is completed using the germline J gene. The V gene is TRBV11-2, the J gene TRBJ2-5; perhaps TRBD2 as D (5 bases). Germline lookup yields CDR1 SGHAT and CDR2 FQNNGV. Trimming removed 2 bases from V and 4 bases from J, with 14 bases in between. This CDR3 spans 15 amino acids. The CDR3: CASSLFVNRGETQYF. The sequenced CDR3 bases are TGTGCCAGCAGCTTATTTGTAAATCGGGGAGAGACC.

This clone was seen many times. Read sequence stops 3 residues before the CDR3 end, and the germline J gene provides the missing end. V and J are TRBV5-5 and TRBJ2-5; 9 bases match TRBD1. CDR3 length: 14 amino acids. V lost 5 bases, J lost 5 bases, and 7 bases stayed unmatched. In germline, CDR1 is SGHKS, CDR2 YYEKEE (reference sequence). This CDR3 is CASRDTGGAETQYF. Incomplete CDR3 DNA: TGTGCCAGCAGGGATACAGGGGGCGCGGAGACC.

Notes on this clone: The DNA ends 3 residues before the CDR3 does, and the rest of the CDR3 is filled in from the germline J gene. The genes are TRBV7-9 and TRBJ1-5; weak D call: TRBD1 (5 bases). The germline gives CDR1 SEHNR, CDR2 FQNEAQ (reference sequence). The length of the CDR3 is 14 residues. V lost 5 bases and J 5 bases, leaving 13 bases between the germline ends. Here the CDR3 reads CASSHTGTDQPQHF. The CDR3 DNA, read in part, is TGTGCCAGCAGCCACACGGGGACTGATCAGCCC.

This clone was seen repeatedly, ten times or more. The read falls 3 residues short of the CDR3 end, and the missing part is taken from the germline J gene. V and J are TRBV6-2 or TRBV6-3 and TRBJ2-7; TRBD1 matches 8 bases. Germline trimming cut 7 bases from V and 1 base from J; bases unmatched to any gene: 9. The CDR3 totals 15 residues. CDR1 and CDR2 (germline): MNHEY, SVGEGT. The CDR3 reads CASTRARTGSYEQYF. CDR3 DNA, as far as it was read: TGTGCCAGCACCAGGGCGCGGACAGGGTCCTACGAG.

A word on this clone: The DNA ends 3 residues before the CDR3 does, and the rest of the CDR3 is filled in from the germline J gene. The chain couples TRBV5-6 to TRBJ2-3; tentative D call: TRBD2 (6 bases). The V gene's germline CDR1 is SGHDT and CDR2 YYEEEE. There are 15 residues in the CDR3. The ends were cut back, 4 bases at V and 1 base at J, with 13 bases in the middle. The covered CDR3 bases are TGTGCCAGCAGCCTAAGCGGGTTCCGCACAGATACG. Translation gives CASSLSGFRTDT. Given in full, the CDR3 is CASSLSGFRTDTQYF.

This clone was detected many times. Read sequence stops 3 residues before the CDR3 end, and the germline J gene provides the missing end. The rearrangement joins TRBV20-1 to TRBJ2-5; TRBD1 might be the D (7 bases). Germline V gene lookup returns CDR1 DFQATT and CDR2 SNEGSKA (reference sequence). The CDR3 is 16 residues long. V dropped 3 bases and J dropped 4 bases, with 21 bases sitting between them. The CDR3 loop reads CSASSGLAPGGETQYF. The CDR3 DNA, read in part, is TGCAGTGCTAGTTCGGGGCTAGCGCCAGGGGGAGAGACC.

In this sample, this clone turned up many times. The sequenced fragment ends 3 residues before the CDR3 boundary, so the rest is inferred from the germline J gene. The rearrangement links TRBV20-1 to TRBJ2-7, with D possibly matching TRBD1 (6 bases). The CDR3 is 13 residues long. Trimming pared 6 bases from V and 1 base from J, leaving 13 bases between. Germline CDR1 is DFQATT and CDR2 is SNEGSKA (reference sequence). CDR3 loop: CSAGMGASYEQYF. The part of the CDR3 DNA that was read is TGCAGTGCCGGGATGGGGGCATCCTACGAG.

To note about this clone: With the read ending 3 residues before the CDR3 end, the germline J gene is used to fill in that end. The J gene is TRBJ2-7, the V gene TRBV2; weak D call: TRBD2 (6 bases). Trimming stripped 0 bases from V and 0 bases from J, with 12 bases between. CDR3 length: 16 residues. The germline gives CDR1 SNHLY, CDR2 FYNNEI. The CDR3 DNA, read in part, is TGTGCCAGCAGTGAAGCGAGCGGGCCGAGCTCCTACGAG. Translating it yields CASSEASGPSSYE. The full CDR3 protein is CASSEASGPSSYEQYF.

In its sample, this clone was seen many times. The read ends 3 residues before the CDR3 terminus; that terminus is restored from the germline J gene. The chain links TRBV28 to TRBJ2-7, with TRBD1 matching 7 bases. V lost 6 bases, J lost 3 bases, and 5 bases stayed unmatched. This CDR3 contains 13 residues. Germline V gives CDR1 MDHEN, CDR2 SYDVKM. The CDR3 bases that were read are TGTGCCAGCAGGGGACAGCGCTTCTACGAG. Translating gives CASRGQRFYE. The whole CDR3 is CASRGQRFYEQYF. Using reference TRBV28 and TRBJ2-7 for the parts outside the CDR3, the full variable domain is DVKVTQSSRYLVKRTGEKVFLECVQDMDHENMFWYRQDPGLGLRLIYFSYDVKMKEKGDIPEGYSVSREKKERFSLILESASTNQTSMYLCASRGQRFYEQYFGPGTRLTVT.

This clone was detected ten times or more. The CDR3 end is not reached by the read, which stops 3 residues before it; the germline J gene fills it in. V usage is TRBV6-2 or TRBV6-3 and J usage is TRBJ2-2; tentative D call: TRBD2 (5 bases). Germline CDR1 is MNHEY and CDR2 is SVGEGT. Deletions cut 2 bases from V and 6 bases from J, with 10 bases between. The CDR3 extends over 14 amino acids. CDR3 sequence reads: CASSYQDGAGELFF. The part of the CDR3 DNA that was read is TGTGCCAGCAGTTACCAGGACGGGGCCGGGGAG.

Note on this clone: The observed sequence ends 3 residues before the CDR3 terminus, with the missing tail filled in from the germline J gene. The chain recombines TRBV18 with TRBJ2-7; the match to TRBD2 covers 9 bases. The CDR3 sequence is 19 residues long. Germline CDR1 and CDR2: KGHSH and LQKENI. With V trimmed by 4 bases and J by 1 base, 17 bases remained unmatched. The CDR3 DNA, read in part, is TGTGCCAGCTCACTCTCCTCGCGGGGGGGCCGAGGTTTGTCCTACGAG. Protein sequence: CASSLSSRGGRGLSYE. The full CDR3 sequence reads CASSLSSRGGRGLSYEQYF.

The sample holds many counts of this clone. Read sequence stops 3 residues before the CDR3 end, and the germline J gene provides the missing end. The chain uses TRBV11-2 and TRBJ2-7; 8 bases align to TRBD1. Germline lookup yields CDR1 SGHAT and CDR2 FQNNGV. This CDR3 spans 15 amino acids. Losses at the gene ends were 5 bases for V and 5 bases for J; bases not matched to a gene: 11. CDR3 loop: CASSPRQGKQDEQYF. Incomplete CDR3 DNA: TGTGCCAGCAGCCCACGACAGGGGAAACAGGACGAG.

This clone was observed many times. Read coverage stops 3 residues before the CDR3 terminus; the germline J gene supplies the remainder. The chain links TRBV10-2 to TRBJ2-3, with 9 bases lining up with TRBD2. Unmatched junction bases numbered 3, after V lost 3 bases and J lost 5 bases. The germline V gene encodes CDR1 WSHSY and CDR2 SAAADI. The CDR3 runs 14 residues. The covered CDR3 bases are TGCGCCAGCAGTGATTTGCGGGAGGGAGATACG. It encodes CASSDLREGDT. The whole CDR3 protein reads CASSDLREGDTQYF.

This clone was detected ten times or more. The CDR3 extends 3 residues past the end of the read, so its final part is completed from the germline J gene. The chain links TRBV6-2 or TRBV6-3 to TRBJ1-5; no firm D call. This CDR3 is 13 amino acids long. CDR1 and CDR2 from the germline V gene are MNHEY and SVGEGT. The V and J ends lost 7 bases and 5 bases respectively, with 12 bases between them. CDR3 DNA (partial): TGTGCCAGCACCTCGTTCGGGTATCAGCCC. Protein: CASTSFGYQP. The entire CDR3 protein reads CASTSFGYQPQHF.

There are many counts of this clone. The read halts 3 residues ahead of the CDR3 end, with the missing end drawn from the germline J gene. The genes are TRBV5-1 and TRBJ1-1; possibly TRBD1 for D (6 bases). Germline V gene data show CDR1 as SGHRS and CDR2 as YFSETQ. The length of the CDR3 is 14 residues. V lost 4 bases, J lost 2 bases, and 12 bases lay in between. The CDR3 reads CASSVQGTNTEAFF. CDR3 bases read: TGCGCCAGCAGCGTCCAGGGGACCAACACTGAA.

This clone was seen repeatedly, ten times or more. Sequencing ends 3 residues short of the CDR3 end; the germline J gene provides the rest. The chain couples TRBV7-3 to TRBJ2-7; D remains ambiguous. The germline V gene has CDR1 SGHTA and CDR2 FQGTGA. The ends were cut back, 2 bases at V and 4 bases at J, with 18 bases in the middle. There are 16 residues in the CDR3. The CDR3 spells CASSLGSGPEPYEQYF. The DNA read from the CDR3 is TGTGCCAGCAGCTTAGGATCGGGTCCAGAACCTTACGAG.

Many counts were recorded for this clone. The read ends 3 residues early relative to the CDR3; the germline J gene fills the gap. V and J are TRBV7-9 and TRBJ2-7, with 9 bases identical to TRBD1. Trimming cost V 3 bases and J 4 bases; bases outside gene matches: 1. The CDR3 has 13 amino acids. Germline CDR1 reads SEHNR; CDR2 reads FQNEAQ (reference sequence). CDR3: CASSLTGGYEQYF. CDR3 DNA, as far as it was read: TGTGCCAGCAGCTTGACAGGGGGTTACGAG.